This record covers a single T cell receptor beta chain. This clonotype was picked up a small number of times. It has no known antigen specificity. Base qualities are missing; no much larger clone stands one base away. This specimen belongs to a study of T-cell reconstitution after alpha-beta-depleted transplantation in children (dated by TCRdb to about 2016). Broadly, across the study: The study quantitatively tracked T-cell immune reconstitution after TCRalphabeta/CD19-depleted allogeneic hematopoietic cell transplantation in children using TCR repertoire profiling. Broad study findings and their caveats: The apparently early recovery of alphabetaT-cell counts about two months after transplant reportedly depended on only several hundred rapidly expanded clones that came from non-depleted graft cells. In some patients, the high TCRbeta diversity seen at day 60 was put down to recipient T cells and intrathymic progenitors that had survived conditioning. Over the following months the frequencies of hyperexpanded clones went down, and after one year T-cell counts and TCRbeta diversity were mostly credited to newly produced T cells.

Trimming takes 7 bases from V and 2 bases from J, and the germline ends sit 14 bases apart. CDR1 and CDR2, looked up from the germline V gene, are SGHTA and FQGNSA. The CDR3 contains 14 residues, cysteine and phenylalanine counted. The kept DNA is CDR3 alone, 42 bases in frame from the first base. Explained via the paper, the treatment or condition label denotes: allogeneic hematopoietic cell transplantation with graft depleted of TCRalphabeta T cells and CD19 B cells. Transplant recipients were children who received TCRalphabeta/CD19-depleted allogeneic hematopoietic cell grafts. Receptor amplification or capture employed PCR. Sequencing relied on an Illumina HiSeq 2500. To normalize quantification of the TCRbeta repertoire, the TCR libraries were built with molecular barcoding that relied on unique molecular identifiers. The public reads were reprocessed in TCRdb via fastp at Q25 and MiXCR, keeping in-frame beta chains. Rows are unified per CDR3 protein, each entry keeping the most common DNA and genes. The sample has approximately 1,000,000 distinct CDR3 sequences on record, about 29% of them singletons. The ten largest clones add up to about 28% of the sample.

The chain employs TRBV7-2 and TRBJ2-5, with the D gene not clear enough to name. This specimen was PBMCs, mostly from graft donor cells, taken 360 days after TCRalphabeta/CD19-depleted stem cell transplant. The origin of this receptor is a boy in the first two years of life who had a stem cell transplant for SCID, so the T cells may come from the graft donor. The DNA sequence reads TGTGCCAGCAACTACCTACCAGAACAAGAGACCCAGTACTTC. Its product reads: CASNYLPEQETQYF.